Listed below are T cell receptor beta chains from one sample, sequenced in a study of blood T cells in healthy people across ages. MiXCR, run by TCRdb on the 5' RACE reads, gives a single entry per CDR3 protein. The sample lists fewer than 2 million distinct CDR3 sequences; 35% to 50% were seen once. The source material was blood. These receptors were collected from a human donor in good health. Each CDR3 is given with its conserved first and last residue. A D gene is named only where the DNA matches it firmly. Expanded clones are given a class, and other clones once, few, many or no size at all.

j_call v_call d_call clone_size cdr3_length cdr3_nt cdr3_aa
TRBJ1-1 TRBV7-9 TRBD1 NA 16 TGTGCCAGCAGCTTATCCCCCGGGACAGGGTTGGCTGAAGCTTTCTTT CASSLSPGTGLAEAFF
TRBJ2-3 TRBV5-1 TRBD1 few 15 TGCGCCAGCAATACCCTAGGGGGCGCGGAAGATACGCAGTATTTT CASNTLGGAEDTQYF
TRBJ2-3 TRBV29-1 NA NA 14 TGCAGCGTAGCGATGGGCAGAGGGACAGATACGCAGTATTTT CSVAMGRGTDTQYF
TRBJ2-1 TRBV29-1 NA NA 13 TGCAGCGTTGAAGAGGGTGCCTACAATGAGCAGTTCTTC CSVEEGAYNEQFF
TRBJ2-5 TRBV7-8 NA NA 15 TGTGCCAGCAGCTTAGCTGAGGCAGGGCAAGAGACCCAGTACTTC CASSLAEAGQETQYF
TRBJ2-1 TRBV29-1 NA few 14 TGCAGCGTTGAGAGGGGCGGCAGCCACAATGAGCAGTTCTTC CSVERGGSHNEQFF
TRBJ2-2 TRBV24-1 NA many 16 TGTGCCACCAGTGACATAACGGGGATAAACACCGGGGAGCTGTTTTTT CATSDITGINTGELFF
TRBJ1-1 TRBV12-3/TRBV12-4 TRBD1 NA 13 TGTGCCACCCAGACAGGGGGGGACACTGAAGCTTTCTTT CATQTGGDTEAFF
TRBJ2-3 TRBV6-2/TRBV6-3 TRBD2 NA 17 TGTGCCAGCAGTTCTCTGACTAGCGGGGTTAGCACAGATACGCAGTATTTT CASSSLTSGVSTDTQYF
TRBJ2-3 TRBV27 NA few 14 TGTGCCAGCAGTTCCCAGACAGCCACAGATACGCAGTATTTT CASSSQTATDTQYF